This TCR beta chain was recovered during a study of T-cell reconstitution after alpha-beta-depleted transplantation in children. Many counts were recorded for this clonotype. The CDR3 sequence is 13 residues long. The V segment lost 3 bases and the J segment 5 bases; nucleotides outside the gene matches: 2. Preparation of the TCRbeta library was carried out with unique molecular identifiers. TCRdb processed the PCR reads anew with MiXCR; each CDR3 protein has one entry. The table records about 640,000 distinct CDR3 sequences, roughly 15% of them present only once. This TCR was recovered from a human donor who donated a stem cell graft to a child with acute myeloid leukemia. The sample consisted of PBMCs from the stem cell graft donor, taken from the stem cell graft. The genes are TRBV12-3 or TRBV12-4 and TRBJ2-7; 9 bases are a match to TRBD1. In DNA, the CDR3 is TGTGCCAGCAGTTTTACAGGGGGCGACGAGCAGTACTTC. It codes for CASSFTGGDEQYF.